This T cell receptor beta chain was found in a study of blood T cell repertoires in COVID-19. At the level of the study: Acute and convalescent COVID-19 samples came from the United States, Italy and Spain. Sources were T cells, B-cell-depleted T cells, or PBMCs; the material itself was cDNA or gDNA.

This CDR3 has 12 residues. V was clipped by 5 bases and J by 8 bases, with 10 bases between them. Germline lookup yields CDR1 LNHDA and CDR2 SQIVND (reference sequence). Source study methods: Estimated nucleated cell counts came from reference gene primer amplification. Measured with immunoSEQ multiplex PCR; TCRdb has only the in-frame clones, and not every one. Clonal size and the V and J genes are those of that table, whereas D and trimming came from the DNA. The sample records about 190,000 clones, over 75% being singletons. Sequencing was done on a sample of peripheral blood. The TCR originated in an elderly woman with active or convalescent COVID-19. J is TRBJ1-5 and V is TRBV19; D gene ambiguous. CDR3 in amino acids: CASSPVTEPQHF. CDR3 sequence (DNA): TGTGCCAGTAGTCCCGTAACTGAGCCCCAGCATTTT.